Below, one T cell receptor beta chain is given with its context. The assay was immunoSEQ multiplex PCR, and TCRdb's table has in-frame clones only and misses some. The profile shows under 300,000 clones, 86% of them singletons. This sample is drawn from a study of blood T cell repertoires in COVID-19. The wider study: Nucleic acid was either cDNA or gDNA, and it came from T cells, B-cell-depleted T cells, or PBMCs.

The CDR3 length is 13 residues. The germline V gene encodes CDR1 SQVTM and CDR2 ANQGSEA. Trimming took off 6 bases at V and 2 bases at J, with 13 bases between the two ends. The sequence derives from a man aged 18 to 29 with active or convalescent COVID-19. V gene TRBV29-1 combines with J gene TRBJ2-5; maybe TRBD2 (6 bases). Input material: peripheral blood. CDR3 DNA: TGCAGCGTCGTGCGGGACTTACAAGAGACCCAGTACTTC. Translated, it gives CSVVRDLQETQYF.